This is a list of T cell receptor beta chains from one sample in a study of OX40 agonist ivuxolimab in advanced cancers. Using immunoSEQ multiplex PCR, the repertoire was profiled, and TCRdb retains in-frame clones only, with some absent. There are tens of thousands of clones in the sample; 90% to 95% occur only once, and under 20% lies in the top ten. The material sequenced was CD4+ or CD8+ T cells sorted from blood, taken in a trial of the OX40 agonist ivuxolimab. These TCRs come from an adult with an advanced solid tumor such as melanoma, head and neck, liver or kidney cancer. The CDR3 runs from the conserved cysteine through the conserved F or W. The D gene is left open where the match is weak. Clone size is given for some rows only: seen once, a few or many times, or a class if the clone is expanded.

j_gene	d_gene	abundance	v_gene	CDR3nt	CDR3aa
TRBJ2-1	TRBD1	.	TRBV13	TGTGCCAGCAGCTTAAGACAGGGGCGGTACAATGAGCAGTTCTTC	CASSLRQGRYNEQFF
TRBJ1-5	.	.	TRBV18	TGTGCCAGCTCCCCCGATCTTCGGGGTCAGCCCCAGCATTTT	CASSPDLRGQPQHF
TRBJ2-1	.	.	TRBV5-5	TGTGCCAGCAGCTACGGGACACAAGTCTACAATGAGCAGTTCTTC	CASSYGTQVYNEQFF
TRBJ1-5	TRBD1	.	TRBV4-1	TGCGCCAGCAGCCAAGAGGCCACAGGGGTATTCAATCAGCCCCAGCATTTT	CASSQEATGVFNQPQHF
TRBJ1-1	.	once	TRBV7-9	TGTGCCAGCAGCTTACATGGTTGGGGGTTGAACACTGAAGCTTTCTTT	CASSLHGWGLNTEAFF
TRBJ2-2	.	.	TRBV27	TGTGCCAGCAGTCTAGCCGGGGAGCTGTTTTTT	CASSLAGELFF
TRBJ1-2	.	.	TRBV4-2	TGTGCCAGCAGCCAAGACGACAACAGGGCTTACTACACCTTC	CASSQDDNRAYYTF
TRBJ2-2	.	.	TRBV7-9	TGTGCCAGCAGCTTAGTAAGGGCAGGGAACACCGGGGAGCTGTTTTTT	CASSLVRAGNTGELFF
TRBJ2-7	.	.	TRBV5-1	TGCGCCAGCAGCTTGGGGCAGGGCCGACACTACGAGCAGTACTTC	CASSLGQGRHYEQYF
TRBJ2-7	TRBD1	.	TRBV6-1	TGTGCCAGCAGCCCGGGACAGACCTTCCCCGAGCAGTACTTC	CASSPGQTFPEQYF